Listed below are T cell receptor beta chains from one sample, sequenced in a study of shared clonotypes between healthy human individuals. Profiled with immunoSEQ multiplex PCR; TCRdb holds only in-frame clones, not every one. The sample holds some 800,000 clones, around 92% seen once. The sequenced sample was naive CD8+ T cells sorted from blood. These TCRs come from a man aged 25 to 40 in good health. Both conserved end residues are part of each CDR3.

J | length | V | CDR3
TRBJ1-1 | 13 | TRBV14 | CASSQEATTEAFF
TRBJ2-5 | 14 | TRBV4-1 | CASSNLGGQETQYF
TRBJ1-1 | 16 | TRBV30 | CAWSSRLAGMNTEAFF
TRBJ2-7 | 12 | TRBV7-9 | CASSALPYEQYF
TRBJ2-7 | 16 | TRBV4-1 | CASSRITGTSSYEQYF
TRBJ2-3 | 11 | TRBV25-1 | CASSHTDTQYF
TRBJ1-2 | 14 | TRBV5-6 | CASSLDRGRHGYTF
TRBJ2-7 | 13 | TRBV7-6 | CASSLAGDYEQYF
TRBJ2-3 | 17 | TRBV7-9 | CASSLDSQDLGTDTQYF
TRBJ2-3 | 15 | TRBV6-4 | CASSDSTGGPDTQYF
TRBJ1-1 | 17 | TRBV30 | CAWSPRGQGAWNTEAFF
TRBJ2-1 | 18 | TRBV6-1 | CASSEVPLFKVTYNEQFF
TRBJ1-1 | 14 | TRBV10-3 | CAISQDRGGPEAFF
TRBJ2-3 | 15 | TRBV30 | CAWSEGTGVRDTQYF
TRBJ2-2 | 20 | TRBV28 | CASSFGLAGYLSRDTGELFF
TRBJ2-7 | 13 | TRBV9 | CASTRGNTYEQYF
TRBJ1-3 | 14 | TRBV14 | CASSQGTSGNTIYF
TRBJ2-7 | 13 | TRBV5-1 | CASSYGDGYEQYF
TRBJ1-4 | 16 | TRBV29-1 | CSVEVRGSRTNEKLFF
TRBJ2-7 | 16 | TRBV5-1 | CASSLTSGRADYEQYF
TRBJ2-5 | 15 | TRBV4-3 | CASSQTSGSGETQYF
TRBJ1-1 | 13 | TRBV6-5 | CASSQGVFTEAFF
TRBJ2-1 | 13 | TRBV7-9 | CASSFVWAIEQFF
TRBJ1-5 | 16 | TRBV5-6 | CASSLATWGVSQPQHF
TRBJ2-1 | 15 | TRBV7-9 | CASSSSGSPYNEQFF
TRBJ2-7 | 15 | TRBV30 | CAWSGPNRGTYEQYF
TRBJ2-2 | 14 | TRBV27 | CASSRAGIAGELFF
TRBJ1-5 | 14 | TRBV10-3 | CAISPGTVVHPQHF
TRBJ2-5 | 16 | TRBV7-8 | CASSWRTGTTQETQYF
TRBJ2-3 | 18 | TRBV5-1 | CASSLIGQREKGTDTQYF
TRBJ2-3 | 14 | TRBV27 | CASSLDRGGDTQYF
TRBJ2-7 | 14 | TRBV5-6 | CASSPGTGGYEQYF
TRBJ2-3 | 15 | TRBV28 | CASSFSSGSTDTQYF
TRBJ2-7 | 18 | TRBV4-1 | CASSPLMTGGTYAYEQYF
TRBJ2-7 | 15 | TRBV7-2 | CASSLTPGTSHEQYF
TRBJ2-2 | 17 | TRBV9 | CASSVGWASGTGGELFF
TRBJ2-1 | 20 | TRBV27 | CASSSISRPLQGSLDNEQFF
TRBJ1-1 | 16 | TRBV19 | CASSIYGTGGRTEAFF
TRBJ1-2 | 14 | TRBV6-5 | CASSSGPDPYGYTF
TRBJ1-2 | 13 | TRBV9 | CASSVLTGTGYTF
TRBJ2-1 | 16 | TRBV9 | CASSVEVGGPSDEQFF
TRBJ2-1 | 17 | TRBV29-1 | CSVDQGGGPSFPNEQFF
TRBJ2-7 | 16 | TRBV4-3 | CASSQGTGTSSYEQYF
TRBJ1-1 | 14 | TRBV27 | CASSLLGGNTEAFF